The 6 T cell receptor beta chains reported below all come from one sample, sequenced in a study of blood T cell repertoires in COVID-19. Data came from immunoSEQ multiplex PCR; TCRdb stores just in-frame clones and leaves some out. The sample records approximately 190,000 clones, 90% being singletons. Sample: peripheral blood. The receptors were gathered from a man between 45 and 60 years old with acute or convalescent COVID-19.

The chain has TRBV18 and TRBJ1-2; TRBD1 is a possible D gene (6 bases). In germline, CDR1 is KGHSH, CDR2 LQKENI. This CDR3 is 15 amino acids long. The V end was cut by 4 bases, the J end by 4 bases, with 16 bases between. The CDR3: CASSQGETSGYGYTF. The CDR3 nucleotides are TGTGCCAGCTCACAGGGGGAGACCTCTGGCTATGGCTACACCTTC.

This clone has just one count. The rearrangement joins TRBV15 to TRBJ2-1; TRBD1 is a possible D gene (6 bases). Trimming removed 2 bases at V and 7 bases at J, with 15 bases between. The CDR3 loop spans 15 amino acids. Germline V lookup: CDR1 LNHNV, CDR2 YYDKDF (reference sequence). The CDR3 DNA follows: TGTGCCACCAGCAGAATCGGACAGTACAGGAATGAGCAGTTCTTC. Its translation is CATSRIGQYRNEQFF.

The gene calls are TRBV7-2 and TRBJ2-2; 8 bases are a match to TRBD1. The CDR3 contains 15 residues. J gave up 6 bases and V 2 bases, and 5 bases lay outside the gene matches. Germline loops: CDR1 SGHTA, CDR2 FQGNSA. Here the CDR3 reads CASSLRQGAAGELFF. The CDR3 nucleotides read TGTGCCAGCAGCTTACGGCAGGGGGCCGCCGGGGAGCTGTTTTTT.

V and J are TRBV5-1 and TRBJ2-7; weak D call: TRBD2 (5 bases). CDR1 is SGHRS and CDR2 is YFSETQ in the germline V gene. V was shortened by 0 bases and J by 6 bases, with 13 bases between the two germline ends. CDR3 length: 14 residues. As DNA, the CDR3 is TGCGCCAGCAGCTTGGATGGACTGAGCACCGAGCAGTACTTC. This encodes CASSLDGLSTEQYF.

The V and J genes are TRBV4-1 and TRBJ2-2, with D possibly being TRBD1 (5 bases). The CDR3 loop spans 15 amino acids. Germline lookup yields CDR1 MGHRA and CDR2 YSYEKL. Trimming stripped 0 bases from V and 5 bases from J, with 10 bases between. CDR3 sequence reads: CASSQEGRATGELFF. Here the CDR3 DNA reads TGCGCCAGCAGCCAAGAAGGCAGGGCGACCGGGGAGCTGTTTTTT.

The gene calls are TRBV14 and TRBJ1-3; D is ambiguous. The V gene lost 1 base and the J gene lost 1 base, with 5 bases spanning the gap. Germline V gene data show CDR1 as SGHDN and CDR2 as FVKESK. The CDR3 sequence is 14 residues long. The CDR3 nucleotides are TGTGCCAGCAGCCAAGTCGGGTCTGGAAACACCATATATTTT. This codes for CASSQVGSGNTIYF. The variable domain in full, with the rest retrieved from reference TRBV14 and TRBJ1-3, is EAGVTQFPSHSVIEKGQTVTLRCDPISGHDNLYWYRRVMGKEIKFLLHFVKESKQDESGMPNNRFLAERTGGTYSTLKVQPAELEDSGVYFCASSQVGSGNTIYFGEGSWLTVV.